The TCR beta chain described here comes from a study of identical twins. With V trimmed by 3 bases and J by 9 bases, 7 bases remained unmatched. The CDR3 length is 15 residues. From germline, CDR1 is LGHNA and CDR2 YSLEER. TCRdb independently ran MiXCR on the 5' RACE reads; one entry per CDR3 protein. The table shows around 20,000 distinct CDR3 sequences, with 69% occurring only once. The source of this sequence is a woman aged 18 to 35 in good health. This table probably holds off-target reads from a library built for another chain. The chain joins TRBV4-3 to TRBJ2-1, with TRBD2 matching over 11 bases. Specimen: memory (CD45RO+) T cells sorted from blood. The CDR3 reads CASSQILAGVFEQFF. CDR3 in DNA: TGCGCCAGCAGCCAGATACTAGCGGGAGTTTTTGAGCAGTTCTTC.